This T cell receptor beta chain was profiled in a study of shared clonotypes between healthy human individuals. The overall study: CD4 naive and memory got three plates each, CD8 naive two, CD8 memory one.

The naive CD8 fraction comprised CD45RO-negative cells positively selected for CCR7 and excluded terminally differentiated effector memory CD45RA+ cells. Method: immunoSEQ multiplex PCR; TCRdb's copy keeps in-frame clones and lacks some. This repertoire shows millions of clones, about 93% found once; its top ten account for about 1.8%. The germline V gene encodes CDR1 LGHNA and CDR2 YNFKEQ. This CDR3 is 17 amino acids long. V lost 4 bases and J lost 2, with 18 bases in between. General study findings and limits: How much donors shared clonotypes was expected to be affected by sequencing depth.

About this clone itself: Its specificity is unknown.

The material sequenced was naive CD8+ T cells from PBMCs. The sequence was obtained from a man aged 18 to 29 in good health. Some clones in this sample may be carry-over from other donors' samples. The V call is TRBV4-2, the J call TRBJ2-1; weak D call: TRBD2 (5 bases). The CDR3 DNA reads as TGTGCCAGCAGCCTAAGTCTGAGCGGAGGCCCCTACAATGAGCAGTTCTTC. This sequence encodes CASSLSLSGGPYNEQFF.